This T cell receptor (beta chain) is drawn from a study of OX40 agonist ivuxolimab in advanced cancers. Study-wide context: A diagnosis of hepatocellular carcinoma, melanoma, renal cell or head and neck cancer was present in dose-escalation patients.

The V gene's germline CDR1 is ENHRY and CDR2 SYGVKD. The trim removed 0 bases at V and 5 bases at J, leaving 3 bases unmatched. This CDR3 comprises 14 residues. Any history of autoimmune disease or systemic immunosuppression disqualified patients. General observations from the study: Normalized T-cell clonal expansion was also low in some nonresponders.

This table comes from immunoSEQ multiplex PCR, and its TCRdb copy is limited to in-frame clones, with some not included. The sample shows tens of thousands of clones, approximately 90% of them seen only once. A note on this clone: Its antigen is currently unknown.

Source: CD4+ or CD8+ T cells sorted from blood, taken in a trial of the OX40 agonist ivuxolimab. The receptor was isolated from an adult with an advanced solid tumor such as melanoma, head and neck, liver or kidney cancer. The chain is built from TRBV10-3 and TRBJ2-5; the match to TRBD1 covers 7 bases. The CDR3 coding sequence is TGTGCCATCAGTGAGTCGACAGGGTGGGAGACCCAGTACTTC. It specifies CAISESTGWETQYF.